This T cell receptor beta chain stems from a study of blood T cells in healthy people across ages. Worth noting for this clonotype: Its antigen is unidentified.

Every participating donor contributed about 10 milliliters of peripheral blood through a draw. Study-level results: Diversity estimates drawn from one million T cells were deemed underestimates.

Trimming shortened V by 3 bases and J by 0 bases, and 10 bases separated the two germline ends. Per germline, CDR1 SQVTM and CDR2 ANQGSEA. This CDR3 spans 14 amino acids. Then a second PCR, running about 6 to 11 cycles, was carried out with a sample-barcoded 5' primer and a J-beta primer mix. TCRdb re-called the 5' RACE reads with MiXCR, one entry per CDR3 protein. The sample has approximately 850,000 distinct CDR3 sequences; roughly 50% are singletons. This sequence joins TRBV29-1 and TRBJ2-3, with D perhaps matching TRBD1 or TRBD2 (5 bases each). The receptor comes from a young man in good health. The sequencing sample was made of blood. The CDR3 region has the DNA TGCAGCGTTGAGGGGGATTTTAGCACAGATACGCAGTATTTT. The encoded protein is CSVEGDFSTDTQYF.